The 27 T cell receptor beta chains listed next were all sequenced from one sample in a study of regulatory T cells in long-lasting Graves disease. CDR3 regions were amplified by Arm-PCR using iRepertoire HTBI primers to build TCR beta libraries. TCRdb reprocessed the multiplex PCR reads via MiXCR and lists one record per CDR3 protein. The repertoire holds 390,000 or so distinct CDR3 sequences, with about an eighth as singletons. As for time point: newly diagnosed GD, antithyroid drugs for less than 3 months. With RNA extracted from PBMCs as input, the TCR library was made. The data were also submitted as part of a second study, on T cells in Graves' hyperthyroidism and ophthalmopathy.

Here the sequenced sample was peripheral blood mononuclear cells (PBMCs), taken at new diagnosis, from a patient treated with antithyroid drugs. All receptors derive from a woman aged 18-29 years with Graves disease.

There are many counts of this clonotype. CDR3 loop: CASSYGQGLTQHF. CDR3 nucleotides: TGTGCCAGCAGTTACGGACAGGGGTTAACCCAGCATTTT. V gene TRBV6-9 combines with J gene TRBJ1-5, with TRBD1 matching over 9 bases. CDR1 and CDR2 (germline): MNHGY, SVAAGI. The CDR3 is 13 residues long. Losses at the gene ends were 3 bases for V and 11 bases for J; bases not matched to a gene: 5.

This clonotype showed up many times. J is TRBJ1-2 and V is TRBV7-3; 11 bases align to TRBD1. V trimming: 4 bases; J trimming: 8 bases; junction bases outside the gene matches: 3. Germline V lookup: CDR1 SGHTA, CDR2 FQGTGA. The CDR3 has 13 residues. CDR3: CASSSDRGRGYTF. The CDR3 DNA follows: TGTGCCAGCAGCTCGGACAGGGGGCGAGGCTACACCTTC.

This clonotype showed up many times. V and J are TRBV19 and TRBJ1-5, with D unresolved. Trimming took off 7 bases at V and 6 bases at J, with 10 bases between the two ends. The V gene's germline CDR1 is LNHDA and CDR2 SQIVND (reference sequence). This CDR3 contains 12 residues. The chain's CDR3 is CASNDPGQPQHF. CDR3 nucleotides: TGTGCCAGTAATGACCCGGGTCAGCCCCAGCATTTT.

This clonotype occurred many times. The chain employs TRBV5-4 and TRBJ2-3; D not certain. The CDR3 contains 14 residues. The germline gives CDR1 SGHNT, CDR2 YYREEE (reference sequence). V was pared by 0 bases and J by 8 bases, with 13 bases between. The CDR3 region is CASSLDGVVGTQYF. DNA for the CDR3: TGTGCCAGCAGCTTGGATGGTGTAGTGGGTACGCAGTATTTT.

This clonotype was seen many times. The chain combines TRBV2 with TRBJ2-3; possibly TRBD1 for D (8 bases). Germline V gene lookup returns CDR1 SNHLY and CDR2 FYNNEI. This CDR3 is built from 14 residues. V lost 3 bases and J 10 bases, leaving 17 bases between the germline ends. The CDR3: CASSDGQGGIAQYF. CDR3 coding DNA: TGTGCCAGCAGTGACGGACAGGGAGGGATAGCGCAGTATTTT. The entire variable domain, with the rest obtained from reference TRBV2 and TRBJ2-3, is as follows: EPEVTQTPSHQVTQMGQEVILRCVPISNHLYFYWYRQILGQKVEFLVSFYNNEISEKSEIFDDQFSVERPDGSNFTLKIRSTKLEDSAMYFCASSDGQGGIAQYFGPGTRLTVL.

This clonotype was recorded many times. The genes are TRBV12-3 or TRBV12-4 and TRBJ2-5; maybe TRBD2 (6 bases). CDR3 size: 14 residues. The V and J ends lost 3 bases and 5 bases respectively, with 13 bases between them. The CDR3 sequence: CASSFLARGETQYF. In DNA form, the CDR3 reads TGTGCCAGCAGTTTCCTAGCGAGAGGGGAGACCCAGTACTTC.

A few counts support this clonotype. The gene calls are TRBV29-1 and TRBJ2-3; D unclear. Looked up from germline, CDR1 is SQVTM and CDR2 is ANQGSEA. The CDR3 totals 13 residues. V was cut by 6 bases and J by 2 bases, with 12 bases left in between. The CDR3 protein is CSVLGPLTDTQYF. In DNA, the CDR3 is TGCAGCGTCCTAGGGCCCCTCACAGATACGCAGTATTTT.

Only a few counts were recorded for this clonotype. The gene calls are TRBV20-1 and TRBJ2-3, with a tentative D call TRBD2 (5 bases). Per germline, CDR1 DFQATT and CDR2 SNEGSKA (reference sequence). Trimming took off 0 bases at V and 4 bases at J, with 14 bases between the two ends. CDR3 length: 15 amino acids. The CDR3 DNA reads TGCAGTGCTAGAGATATTGGGAGTTGGGCAGATACGCAGTATTTT. Amino acid sequence: CSARDIGSWADTQYF.

This clonotype was detected ten times or more. Compared with germline, one end of the junction differs, possibly owing to a read error. The chain employs TRBV7-7 and TRBJ2-1; possible D gene TRBD1, 5 bases. This CDR3 has 15 amino acids. Germline CDR1 SSHAT, CDR2 FNYEAQ (reference sequence). The CDR3 loop is CASSFRVTHYNEQFF. The CDR3 DNA reads as TGTGCTAGCAGCTTCAGGGTAACCCATTACAATGAGCAGTTCTTC.

This clonotype was observed a handful of times. The chain recombines TRBV6-2 or TRBV6-3 with TRBJ2-3; D call uncertain. Germline CDR1 and CDR2: MNHEY and SVGEGT. This CDR3 is 14 amino acids long. V shed 1 base and J shed 1 base, with 6 bases lying between them. The CDR3 DNA sequence: TGTGCCAGCAGTTACTATCAGGGCACAGATACGCAGTATTTT. The encoded protein is CASSYYQGTDTQYF.

This clonotype was counted only a few times. This chain joins TRBV20-1 and TRBJ2-7, with TRBD2 matching 10 bases. Trimming removed 7 bases from V and 5 bases from J; junction bases left unmatched: 2. Germline V gene data show CDR1 as DFQATT and CDR2 as SNEGSKA (reference sequence). The CDR3 is made up of 11 amino acids. The CDR3: CSGTSGNEQYF. The CDR3 DNA is TGCAGTGGTACTAGCGGGAACGAGCAGTACTTC.

This clonotype was detected ten times or more. The rearrangement links TRBV28 to TRBJ2-1; D could derive from TRBD1 or TRBD2 (5 bases each). The CDR3 contains 13 residues. V was shortened by 7 bases and J by 8 bases, with 15 bases between the two germline ends. Germline CDR1 reads MDHEN; CDR2 reads SYDVKM. For the CDR3, the DNA is TGTGCCAGCATCCCGGCAGGGAGTCATGAGCAGTTCTTC. Protein product: CASIPAGSHEQFF.

Only a few counts were recorded for this clonotype. CDR3 sequence (DNA): TGTGCCAGCAGTGAATCGAGCAACACTGAAGCTTTCTTT. Residues: CASSESSNTEAFF. The rearrangement uses TRBV6-1 and TRBJ1-1; D uncertain. V was pared by 2 bases and J by 2 bases, with 6 bases between. The CDR3 has 13 amino acids. In germline, CDR1 is MNHNS, CDR2 SASEGT.

The rearrangement uses TRBV19 and TRBJ1-1; the D is unclear. In germline, CDR1 is LNHDA, CDR2 SQIVND (reference sequence). The V end lost 2 bases, the J end lost 1 base, and 8 bases lay between the germline ends. The CDR3 has 14 residues. The CDR3 DNA reads as TGTGCCAGTAGTATAAGGTTAACGAACACTGAAGCTTTCTTT. Protein product: CASSIRLTNTEAFF. The full variable domain, rest sourced from reference TRBV19 and TRBJ1-1, is DGGITQSPKYLFRKEGQNVTLSCEQNLNHDAMYWYRQDPGQGLRLIYYSQIVNDFQKGDIAEGYSVSREKKESFPLTVTSAQKNPTAFYLCASSIRLTNTEAFFGQGTRLTVV.

This clonotype was seen repeatedly, ten times or more. The chain has TRBV2 and TRBJ1-6; no reliable D call. The CDR3 sequence is 17 residues long. Looked up from germline, CDR1 is SNHLY and CDR2 is FYNNEI. Trimming removed 1 base from V and 5 bases from J, with 15 bases in between. DNA for the CDR3: TGTGCCAGCAGTGAAGAGAGTCTAAGGGCGAATAATTCACCCCTCCACTTT. Translation gives CASSEESLRANNSPLHF.

This clonotype was seen repeatedly, ten times or more. The chain uses TRBV5-1 and TRBJ2-6; maybe TRBD2 (5 bases). The CDR3 has 14 residues. V dropped 5 bases and J dropped 2 bases, with 8 bases sitting between them. Germline CDR1 is SGHRS and CDR2 is YFSETQ. This chain's CDR3 is CASRGLTGANVLTF. The CDR3 DNA follows: TGCGCCAGCAGAGGACTCACTGGGGCCAACGTCCTGACTTTC.

This clonotype occurred a few times. V usage is TRBV10-1 and J usage is TRBJ2-7; D not certain. This CDR3 has 13 amino acids. V was cut by 6 bases and J by 1 base, with 10 bases left in between. Germline CDR1 reads WNHNN; CDR2 reads SYGVQD (reference sequence). CDR3 in DNA: TGCGCCAGCAGGGAAACCTCTTCCTACGAGCAGTACGTC. Translated, it gives CASRETSSYEQYV.

This clonotype was seen repeatedly, ten times or more. V and J are TRBV7-9 and TRBJ1-2; tentatively, D is TRBD1 (5 bases). The CDR3 totals 13 residues. Trimming took 3 bases from V and 1 from J, leaving 6 bases between them. Germline lookup yields CDR1 SEHNR and CDR2 FQNEAQ (reference sequence). CDR3 sequence (DNA): TGTGCCAGCAGCTTCGACAGTAACTATGGCTACACCTTC. Protein sequence: CASSFDSNYGYTF.

Remarks on this clonotype: No conserved phenylalanine or tryptophan ends this CDR3, so it is likely a read error. Because the CDR3's place on the DNA is in doubt, the DNA is left out and the CDR3 is given as listed by TCRdb. The chain has TRBV27 and TRBJ2-7; the DNA was not compared with TRBD1, the D call given in the table. Germline loops: CDR1 MNHEY, CDR2 SMNVEV (reference sequence). The CDR3 comprises 8 residues, both ends counted. CDR3 protein: CASSLYTG.

This clonotype turned up a few times. The rearrangement joins TRBV7-2 to TRBJ2-1, with TRBD2 matching 11 bases. J gave up 8 bases and V 5 bases, and 11 bases lay outside the gene matches. The CDR3 covers 16 residues. Per the germline V gene, CDR1 is SGHTA and CDR2 is FQGNSA. The CDR3 DNA is TGTGCCAGCAGCCGACGCCCGACTAGCGGGATGGATGAGCAGTTCTTC. Encoded protein: CASSRRPTSGMDEQFF.

The rearrangement uses TRBV19 and TRBJ1-2, with D perhaps matching TRBD1 (5 bases). This CDR3 is built from 12 residues. The V gene's germline CDR1 is LNHDA and CDR2 SQIVND (reference sequence). Trimming shortened V by 3 bases and J by 8 bases, and 10 bases separated the two germline ends. The CDR3 sequence is CASSIGHRGYTF. The CDR3 nucleotides read TGTGCCAGTAGTATTGGACATCGGGGCTACACCTTC.

This clonotype came up many times. The chain uses TRBV4-3 and TRBJ2-2; 7 nucleotides match TRBD1. V dropped 10 bases and J dropped 1; count of bases not matched to a gene: 6. Germline values: CDR1 LGHNA, CDR2 YSLEER. This CDR3 region has 14 residues. In DNA, the CDR3 is TGCGCCACAAAGACAGGGATGAACACCGGGGAGCTGTTTTTT. This sequence encodes CATKTGMNTGELFF.

This clonotype was observed many times. V gene TRBV12-3 or TRBV12-4 combines with J gene TRBJ1-2, with D unresolved. V shed 5 bases and J shed 4 bases, with 26 bases lying between them. The CDR3 extends over 18 amino acids. The DNA of the CDR3 is TGTGCCAGCAGTCCCCAAGGGCGGTATAGTTGGGAAGGCTATGGCTACACCTTC. As protein: CASSPQGRYSWEGYGYTF.

This clonotype was found many times. The chain is built from TRBV30 and TRBJ1-1; D is uncertain. Germline lookup yields CDR1 GTSNPN and CDR2 SVGIG (reference sequence). V lost 0 bases, J lost 3 bases, and 8 bases lay in between. The length of the CDR3 is 13 residues. CDR3 protein: CAWSVARYTEAFF. The CDR3 DNA is TGTGCCTGGAGTGTGGCCAGATACACTGAAGCTTTCTTT.

Ten or more counts support this clonotype. The chain couples TRBV6-1 to TRBJ1-1; no definite D call. V lost 6 bases to trimming and J lost 4 bases, with 15 bases between them. The CDR3 has 14 amino acids. Germline V gene lookup returns CDR1 MNHNS and CDR2 SASEGT. The CDR3 sequence: CASSLILDVTEAFF. The CDR3 DNA sequence: TGTGCCAGCAGCTTAATCTTGGATGTCACTGAAGCTTTCTTT.

This clonotype was observed a handful of times. CDR3 DNA: TGTGCCATCAGCCCGGACAGGGCCGAGCAGTACGTC. It yields the protein CAISPDRAEQYV. The chain couples TRBV10-3 to TRBJ2-7; 8 bases agree with TRBD1. This CDR3 region has 12 residues. Germline assignment: CDR1 ENHRY and CDR2 SYGVKD. J gave up 6 bases and V 6 bases, and 4 bases lay outside the gene matches.

Ten or more counts support this clonotype. The rearrangement uses TRBV6-2 or TRBV6-3 and TRBJ1-2; no definite D call. The CDR3 sequence is 14 residues long. V was clipped by 5 bases and J by 2 bases, with 12 bases between them. Germline CDR1 reads MNHEY; CDR2 reads SVGEGT. The CDR3 region is CASSELGSNYGYTF. The CDR3 nucleotides read TGTGCCAGCAGTGAACTAGGGAGCAACTATGGCTACACCTTC.